This T cell receptor (beta chain) was sequenced during a study of cytomegalovirus exposure and HLA in healthy donors. The CDR3 covers 15 residues. Germline CDR1 SGHRS, CDR2 YFSETQ. Between the trimmed V and J ends, which lost 0 bases and 0 bases, there was a span of 9 bases. The PCR used 60 Vbeta and 13 Jbeta primers. Measured with immunoSEQ multiplex PCR; TCRdb has only the in-frame clones, and not every one. Here the sample spans 150,000 to 200,000 clones, around 87% being singletons. General study findings and limits: The analysis excluded some indistinguishable V segments, including TRBV6-2 and TRBV6-3. According to the study, 160 or so TCR beta chains were cytomegalovirus-associated. Compared with the approximately 700-donor mean, an Asian-associated ancestry cluster reportedly had fewer N-insertions, according to a later analysis. CMV serostatus alone was available as immune exposure information.

Comment on this clone: Its specificity is not known.

The sequence derives from a woman younger than 30 in good health and CMV-seronegative. The chain uses TRBV5-1 and TRBJ1-1; D is uncertain. Sequencing used PBMCs. The chain's CDR3 is CASSLDSSVNTEAFF. DNA for the CDR3: TGCGCCAGCAGCTTGGATTCTTCGGTGAACACTGAAGCTTTCTTT.